Listed below are T cell receptor beta chains from one sample, sequenced in a study of shared clonotypes between healthy human individuals. Only in-frame clones appear in the TCRdb table, and some are missing; sequencing was by immunoSEQ multiplex PCR. There are some 1.5 million clones in the sample; around 97% occur only once, and approximately 1.1% lies in the top ten. The sample consisted of naive CD4+ T cells sorted from blood. The receptors stem from a man under 40 in good health. Both conserved end residues are part of each CDR3. D genes are given only for firm matches. The size field is filled for only some rows; it gives once, few, many or a size class.

clone size: once
D gene: .
CDR3 length: 16
V gene: TRBV7-9
J gene: TRBJ2-2
CDR3 protein: CASSLDGQPFGGELFF
CDR3 DNA: TGTGCCAGCAGCTTAGATGGACAGCCCTTCGGCGGGGAGCTGTTTTTT

clone size: .
D gene: TRBD1
CDR3 length: 15
V gene: TRBV28
J gene: TRBJ2-7
CDR3 protein: CASSPRGQGAREQYF
CDR3 DNA: TGTGCCAGCAGTCCCCGGGGACAGGGGGCTAGAGAGCAGTACTTC

clone size: .
D gene: TRBD1
CDR3 length: 15
V gene: TRBV5-5
J gene: TRBJ1-5
CDR3 protein: CASSLLGGGDQPQHF
CDR3 DNA: TGTGCCAGCAGCTTGTTAGGGGGCGGGGATCAGCCCCAGCATTTT

clone size: .
D gene: .
CDR3 length: 14
V gene: TRBV7-2
J gene: TRBJ2-7
CDR3 protein: CASRPGLARGEQYF
CDR3 DNA: TGTGCCAGCAGACCTGGCCTAGCCAGAGGAGAGCAGTACTTC

clone size: .
D gene: TRBD2
CDR3 length: 14
V gene: TRBV18
J gene: TRBJ2-1
CDR3 protein: CASTTSGGYNEQFF
CDR3 DNA: TGTGCCAGCACGACTAGCGGAGGCTACAATGAGCAGTTCTTC

clone size: .
D gene: TRBD1
CDR3 length: 15
V gene: TRBV5-1
J gene: TRBJ1-5
CDR3 protein: CASSLSGQDSQPQHF
CDR3 DNA: TGCGCCAGCAGCTTATCTGGACAGGATTCTCAGCCCCAGCATTTT

clone size: .
D gene: .
CDR3 length: 16
V gene: TRBV27
J gene: TRBJ2-5
CDR3 protein: CASSLRTGDRQETQYF
CDR3 DNA: TGTGCCAGCAGTTTACGAACGGGAGATCGACAAGAGACCCAGTACTTC

clone size: .
D gene: .
CDR3 length: 13
V gene: TRBV10-1
J gene: TRBJ2-3
CDR3 protein: CASSESWRAHRYF
CDR3 DNA: TGCGCCAGCAGTGAGTCTTGGAGGGCTCACCGGTATTTT

clone size: .
D gene: .
CDR3 length: 16
V gene: TRBV7-2
J gene: TRBJ1-2
CDR3 protein: CASSLGGPGVVGGYTF
CDR3 DNA: TGTGCCAGCAGCTTAGGGGGGCCAGGGGTTGTAGGTGGCTACACCTTC

clone size: few
D gene: .
CDR3 length: 14
V gene: TRBV2
J gene: TRBJ2-1
CDR3 protein: CASRGGSSYNEQFF
CDR3 DNA: TGTGCCAGCAGGGGAGGAAGCTCCTACAATGAGCAGTTCTTC

clone size: .
D gene: TRBD1
CDR3 length: 14
V gene: TRBV5-4
J gene: TRBJ2-7
CDR3 protein: CASFSKDRVYEQYF
CDR3 DNA: TGTGCCAGCTTTTCTAAGGACAGGGTTTACGAGCAGTACTTC

clone size: .
D gene: TRBD2
CDR3 length: 15
V gene: TRBV6-5
J gene: TRBJ2-7
CDR3 protein: CASSYTTSGRYEQYF
CDR3 DNA: TGTGCCAGCAGTTACACGACTAGCGGGAGGTACGAGCAGTACTTC

clone size: once
D gene: .
CDR3 length: 13
V gene: TRBV10-3
J gene: TRBJ1-1
CDR3 protein: CATYTTVGGEAFF
CDR3 DNA: TGTGCCACCTATACTACAGTGGGGGGTGAAGCTTTCTTT

clone size: .
D gene: TRBD1
CDR3 length: 13
V gene: TRBV18
J gene: TRBJ2-6
CDR3 protein: CASSPGTASVLTF
CDR3 DNA: TGTGCCAGCTCACCAGGGACAGCAAGCGTCCTGACTTTC

clone size: .
D gene: .
CDR3 length: 17
V gene: TRBV9
J gene: TRBJ1-4
CDR3 protein: CASSVEESGSVAEKLFF
CDR3 DNA: TGTGCCAGCAGCGTAGAGGAGTCAGGGTCCGTGGCAGAAAAACTGTTTTTT

clone size: .
D gene: .
CDR3 length: 12
V gene: TRBV2
J gene: TRBJ2-5
CDR3 protein: CASRVTDETQYF
CDR3 DNA: TGTGCCAGCAGGGTGACAGACGAGACCCAGTACTTC

clone size: .
D gene: .
CDR3 length: 16
V gene: TRBV5-4
J gene: TRBJ2-3
CDR3 protein: CASSPGDTRPTDTQYF
CDR3 DNA: TGTGCCAGCAGCCCAGGGGACACCAGACCCACAGATACGCAGTATTTT

clone size: once
D gene: TRBD2
CDR3 length: 18
V gene: TRBV11-2
J gene: TRBJ2-4
CDR3 protein: CASSLGLRGREGKNIQYF
CDR3 DNA: TGTGCCAGCAGCTTAGGTTTACGCGGGAGGGAGGGCAAAAACATTCAGTACTTC

clone size: .
D gene: .
CDR3 length: 17
V gene: TRBV9
J gene: TRBJ2-7
CDR3 protein: CASSVGEGRGIPYEQYF
CDR3 DNA: TGTGCCAGCAGCGTAGGGGAAGGCAGGGGTATCCCCTACGAGCAGTACTTC

clone size: .
D gene: TRBD2
CDR3 length: 18
V gene: TRBV7-9
J gene: TRBJ2-3
CDR3 protein: CASSLARISGSPTDTQYF
CDR3 DNA: TGTGCCAGCAGCTTAGCGCGGATTAGCGGGAGTCCCACAGATACGCAGTATTTT

clone size: .
D gene: TRBD2
CDR3 length: 18
V gene: TRBV19
J gene: TRBJ2-1
CDR3 protein: CASSTEDSGRWRYNEQFF
CDR3 DNA: TGTGCCAGTAGTACAGAGGATAGCGGGAGATGGAGATACAATGAGCAGTTCTTC

clone size: once
D gene: .
CDR3 length: 16
V gene: TRBV9
J gene: TRBJ1-3
CDR3 protein: CASSGSAIRTGNTIYF
CDR3 DNA: TGTGCCAGCAGCGGGAGCGCCATTCGGACTGGAAACACCATATATTTT

clone size: .
D gene: .
CDR3 length: 15
V gene: TRBV2
J gene: TRBJ2-5
CDR3 protein: CASSDTGVRKETQYF
CDR3 DNA: TGTGCCAGCAGTGACACGGGAGTTAGGAAAGAGACCCAGTACTTC

clone size: .
D gene: .
CDR3 length: 13
V gene: TRBV4-2
J gene: TRBJ2-7
CDR3 protein: CASSHRGGYEQYF
CDR3 DNA: TGTGCCAGCAGCCACAGGGGAGGCTACGAGCAGTACTTC

clone size: .
D gene: .
CDR3 length: 15
V gene: TRBV21-1
J gene: TRBJ2-3
CDR3 protein: CASSLPGGLTDTQYF
CDR3 DNA: TGTGCCAGCAGCCTCCCAGGGGGACTCACAGATACGCAGTATTTT

clone size: .
D gene: .
CDR3 length: 13
V gene: TRBV19
J gene: TRBJ1-1
CDR3 protein: CASSKTAKPEAFF
CDR3 DNA: TGTGCCAGTAGTAAGACTGCTAAGCCTGAAGCTTTCTTT

clone size: .
D gene: .
CDR3 length: 15
V gene: TRBV27
J gene: TRBJ1-5
CDR3 protein: CASRIGINSNQPQHF
CDR3 DNA: TGTGCCAGCAGAATTGGGATCAATAGCAATCAGCCCCAGCATTTT

clone size: .
D gene: TRBD1
CDR3 length: 17
V gene: TRBV5-1
J gene: TRBJ1-5
CDR3 protein: CASHWRGTGTLGQPQHF
CDR3 DNA: TGCGCCAGCCATTGGAGGGGGACAGGTACCCTGGGGCAGCCCCAGCATTTT

clone size: .
D gene: TRBD1
CDR3 length: 16
V gene: TRBV11-3
J gene: TRBJ1-1
CDR3 protein: CASSLEGGGDSTEAFF
CDR3 DNA: TGTGCCAGCAGCTTAGAAGGTGGAGGGGACAGCACTGAAGCTTTCTTT

clone size: .
D gene: .
CDR3 length: 14
V gene: TRBV28
J gene: TRBJ2-5
CDR3 protein: CASSFTEPSETQYF
CDR3 DNA: TGTGCCAGCAGCTTCACGGAGCCCTCAGAGACCCAGTACTTC

clone size: .
D gene: .
CDR3 length: 14
V gene: TRBV7-2
J gene: TRBJ1-4
CDR3 protein: CASSLATWTWELFF
CDR3 DNA: TGTGCCAGCAGCTTAGCTACTTGGACTTGGGAACTGTTTTTT

clone size: .
D gene: TRBD1
CDR3 length: 13
V gene: TRBV27
J gene: TRBJ2-7
CDR3 protein: CASSFDRGHEQYF
CDR3 DNA: TGTGCCAGCAGTTTTGACAGGGGTCACGAGCAGTACTTC

clone size: .
D gene: .
CDR3 length: 15
V gene: TRBV9
J gene: TRBJ2-2
CDR3 protein: CASSVYSSNTGELFF
CDR3 DNA: TGTGCCAGCAGCGTATACTCCTCGAACACCGGGGAGCTGTTTTTT

clone size: .
D gene: TRBD2
CDR3 length: 16
V gene: TRBV14
J gene: TRBJ2-5
CDR3 protein: CASSQAFVGLAATQYF
CDR3 DNA: TGTGCCAGCAGCCAAGCCTTTGTAGGACTAGCGGCGACCCAGTACTTC

clone size: once
D gene: TRBD2
CDR3 length: 15
V gene: TRBV27
J gene: TRBJ2-1
CDR3 protein: CASSTIREGLDEQFF
CDR3 DNA: TGTGCCAGCAGTACTATAAGGGAGGGCCTCGATGAGCAGTTCTTC

clone size: .
D gene: .
CDR3 length: 13
V gene: TRBV29-1
J gene: TRBJ1-1
CDR3 protein: CSSRVGVDTEAFF
CDR3 DNA: TGCAGCTCCCGGGTCGGCGTTGACACTGAAGCTTTCTTT

clone size: .
D gene: .
CDR3 length: 15
V gene: TRBV19
J gene: TRBJ1-5
CDR3 protein: CASNAGPYSNQPQHF
CDR3 DNA: TGTGCCAGTAATGCAGGGCCCTATAGCAATCAGCCCCAGCATTTT

clone size: .
D gene: .
CDR3 length: 15
V gene: TRBV7-9
J gene: TRBJ2-5
CDR3 protein: CASSLRLGGLETQYF
CDR3 DNA: TGTGCCAGCAGCTTGAGATTGGGGGGTCTAGAGACCCAGTACTTC

clone size: .
D gene: .
CDR3 length: 14
V gene: TRBV28
J gene: TRBJ2-3
CDR3 protein: CASSFAKRADTQYF
CDR3 DNA: TGTGCCAGCAGTTTCGCCAAGAGGGCAGATACGCAGTATTTT

clone size: .
D gene: TRBD2
CDR3 length: 15
V gene: TRBV18
J gene: TRBJ2-1
CDR3 protein: CASSPNLAGAEEQFF
CDR3 DNA: TGTGCCAGCTCACCTAATCTAGCGGGAGCCGAGGAGCAGTTCTTC

clone size: .
D gene: TRBD1
CDR3 length: 14
V gene: TRBV5-1
J gene: TRBJ1-2
CDR3 protein: CASSPPGQGHGYTF
CDR3 DNA: TGCGCCAGCAGCCCTCCGGGACAGGGCCATGGCTACACCTTC

clone size: .
D gene: TRBD1
CDR3 length: 15
V gene: TRBV6-6
J gene: TRBJ2-7
CDR3 protein: CASSYGGQGRNEQYF
CDR3 DNA: TGTGCCAGCAGTTACGGGGGACAGGGGAGGAACGAGCAGTACTTC

clone size: .
D gene: .
CDR3 length: 12
V gene: TRBV2
J gene: TRBJ2-7
CDR3 protein: CASSERGYEQYF
CDR3 DNA: TGTGCCAGCAGTGAACGGGGGTACGAGCAGTACTTC